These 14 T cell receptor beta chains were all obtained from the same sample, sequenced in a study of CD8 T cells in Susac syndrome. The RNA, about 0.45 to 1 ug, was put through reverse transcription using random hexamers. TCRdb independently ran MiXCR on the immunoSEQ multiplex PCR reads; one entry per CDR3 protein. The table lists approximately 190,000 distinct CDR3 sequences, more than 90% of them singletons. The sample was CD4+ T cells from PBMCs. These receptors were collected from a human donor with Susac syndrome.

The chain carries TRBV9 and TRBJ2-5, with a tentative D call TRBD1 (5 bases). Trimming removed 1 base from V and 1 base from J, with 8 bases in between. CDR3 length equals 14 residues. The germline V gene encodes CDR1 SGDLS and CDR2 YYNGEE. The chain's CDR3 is CASSVRQFQETQYF. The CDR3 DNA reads TGTGCCAGCAGCGTAAGACAGTTCCAAGAGACCCAGTACTTC.

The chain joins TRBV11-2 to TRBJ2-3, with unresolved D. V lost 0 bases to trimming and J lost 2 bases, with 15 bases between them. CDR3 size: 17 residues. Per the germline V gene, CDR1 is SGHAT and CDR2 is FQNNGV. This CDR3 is CASSLDFLGENTDTQYF. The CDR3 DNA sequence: TGTGCCAGCAGCTTAGACTTTTTGGGCGAAAACACAGATACGCAGTATTTT.

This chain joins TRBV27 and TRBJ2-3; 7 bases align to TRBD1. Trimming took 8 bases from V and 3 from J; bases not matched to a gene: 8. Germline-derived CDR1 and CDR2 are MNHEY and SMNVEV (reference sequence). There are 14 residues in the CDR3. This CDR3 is CASRTGQRTDTQYF. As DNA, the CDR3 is TGTGCCAGCCGAACGGGACAGAGAACAGATACGCAGTATTTT.

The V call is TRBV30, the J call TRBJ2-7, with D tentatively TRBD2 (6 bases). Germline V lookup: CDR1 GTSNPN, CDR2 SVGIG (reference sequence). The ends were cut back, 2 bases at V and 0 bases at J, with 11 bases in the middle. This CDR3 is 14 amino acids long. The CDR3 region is CAWSREDGSYEQYF. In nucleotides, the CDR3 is TGTGCCTGGAGTAGGGAGGACGGCTCCTACGAGCAGTACTTC.

The CDR3 sequence is CASSYAENSNQPQHF. The CDR3 DNA sequence: TGTGCCAGCAGTTACGCCGAGAATAGCAATCAGCCCCAGCATTTT. The chain combines TRBV6-2 or TRBV6-3 with TRBJ1-5; D gene uncertain. Germline V gene sequence: CDR1 MNHEY, CDR2 SVGEGT. Trimming removed 2 bases from V and 0 bases from J, with 8 bases in between. The CDR3 sequence is 15 residues long.

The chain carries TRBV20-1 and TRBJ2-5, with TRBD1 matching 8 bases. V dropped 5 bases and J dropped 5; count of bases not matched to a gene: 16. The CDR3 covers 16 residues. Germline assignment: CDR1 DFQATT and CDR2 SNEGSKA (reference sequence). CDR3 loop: CSAPQSGTGRWETQYF. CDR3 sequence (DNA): TGCAGTGCTCCACAGTCCGGGACAGGTCGATGGGAGACCCAGTACTTC.

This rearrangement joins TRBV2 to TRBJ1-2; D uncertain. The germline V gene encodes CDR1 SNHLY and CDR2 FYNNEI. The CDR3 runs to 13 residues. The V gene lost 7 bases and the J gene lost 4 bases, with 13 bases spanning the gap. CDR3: CASTDGQLYGYTF. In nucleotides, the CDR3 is TGTGCCAGCACTGACGGGCAACTCTATGGCTACACCTTC.

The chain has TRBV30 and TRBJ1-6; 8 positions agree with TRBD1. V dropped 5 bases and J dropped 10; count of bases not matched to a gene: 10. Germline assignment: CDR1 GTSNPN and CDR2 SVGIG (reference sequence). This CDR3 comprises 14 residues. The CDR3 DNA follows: TGTGCCTGGTGTTTGTCAGGGGGCTGGTCACCCCTCCACTTT. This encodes CAWCLSGGWSPLHF. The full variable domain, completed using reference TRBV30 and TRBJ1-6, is SQTIHQWPATLVQPVGSPLSLECTVEGTSNPNLYWYRQAAGRGLQLLFYSVGIGQISSEVPQNLSASRPQDRQFILSSKKLLLSDSGFYLCAWCLSGGWSPLHFGNGTRLTVT.

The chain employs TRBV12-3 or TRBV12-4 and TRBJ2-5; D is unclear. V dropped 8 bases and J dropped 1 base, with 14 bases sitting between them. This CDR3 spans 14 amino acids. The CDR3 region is CASRADSLQETQYF. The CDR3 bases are TGTGCCAGCCGGGCAGATAGTCTCCAAGAGACCCAGTACTTC.

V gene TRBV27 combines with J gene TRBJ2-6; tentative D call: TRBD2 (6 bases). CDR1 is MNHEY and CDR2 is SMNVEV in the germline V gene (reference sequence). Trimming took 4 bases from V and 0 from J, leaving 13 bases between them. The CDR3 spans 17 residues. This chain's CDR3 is CASSSGLTASGANVLTF. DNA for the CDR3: TGTGCCAGCAGTTCGGGACTGACGGCCTCTGGGGCCAACGTCCTGACTTTC.

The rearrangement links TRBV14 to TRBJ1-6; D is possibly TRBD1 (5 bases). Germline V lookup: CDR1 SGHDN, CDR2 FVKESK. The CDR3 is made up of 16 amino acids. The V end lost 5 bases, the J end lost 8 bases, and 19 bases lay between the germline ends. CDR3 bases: TGTGCCAGCAGCTTGATCCTCGGCAGGGAGGATTCACCCCTCCACTTT. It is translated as CASSLILGREDSPLHF.

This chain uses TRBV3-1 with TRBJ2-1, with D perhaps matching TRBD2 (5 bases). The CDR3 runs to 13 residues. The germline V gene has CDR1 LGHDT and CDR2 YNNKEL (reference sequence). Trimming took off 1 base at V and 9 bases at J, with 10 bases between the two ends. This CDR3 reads CASSQGAGTEQFF. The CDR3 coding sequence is TGTGCCAGCAGCCAAGGGGCGGGCACTGAGCAGTTCTTC.

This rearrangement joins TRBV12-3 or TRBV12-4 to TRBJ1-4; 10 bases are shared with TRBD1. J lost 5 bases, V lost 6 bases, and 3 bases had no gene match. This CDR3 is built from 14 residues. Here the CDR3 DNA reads TGTGCCAGCAGCCCGGGACAGGGGAATGAAAAACTGTTTTTT. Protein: CASSPGQGNEKLFF.

The DNA for the CDR3 is TGTGCCATCATGGCTACTGCAGGCACGCAGTATTTT. Translated, it gives CAIMATAGTQYF. The gene calls are TRBV10-3 and TRBJ2-3, with D uncertain. The CDR3 is 12 residues long. CDR1 is ENHRY and CDR2 is SYGVKD in the germline V gene. With 7 bases removed from V and 9 bases from J, the gap between germline ends came to 14 bases.